This is a list of T cell receptor beta chains from one sample in a study of control samples from healthy donors and cancer patients. Clones were read by immunoSEQ multiplex PCR, and TCRdb kept only the in-frame ones, dropping some. Of about 120,000 clones detected, about 89% appear once; the ten largest clones hold 7.8%. The sample consisted of blood. The receptors stem from a woman younger than 30 in good health. Each CDR3 is given with its conserved first and last residue. D genes are given only for firm matches. Some rows mark clone size as missing; the rest say once, few, many or name a class of expanded clone.

CDR3 DNA | CDR3 protein | V gene | D gene | clone size | J gene
TGTGCCAGCAGCTTTCCACCGCCTAAGAATGAAAAACTGTTTTTT | CASSFPPPKNEKLFF | TRBV7-4 | NA | NA | TRBJ1-4
TGTGCCAGCAGCCAAGTCCCCCTCCGACAGGGGCATACAGGGCCCTACGAGCAGTACTTC | CASSQVPLRQGHTGPYEQYF | TRBV3-1/TRBV3-2 | TRBD1 | many | TRBJ2-7
TGTGCCAGTAGTATTTGGGGGCCCCCTGGGGCCAACGTCCTGACTTTC | CASSIWGPPGANVLTF | TRBV19 | NA | NA | TRBJ2-6
TGTGCCAGCAGCAAACGAAGGGTTTATAGCAATCAGCCCCAGCATTTT | CASSKRRVYSNQPQHF | TRBV21-1 | NA | NA | TRBJ1-5
TGTGCCAGTAGTATAGATCAGGGGTCCGGAAACACCATATATTTT | CASSIDQGSGNTIYF | TRBV19 | NA | once | TRBJ1-3
TGTGCCAGCTCACCCGACAGGGGACCTGGAAACACCATATATTTT | CASSPDRGPGNTIYF | TRBV18 | TRBD1 | NA | TRBJ1-3
TGTGCCAGCAGTTCTCCGTGGGGGGATGAGCAGTTCTTC | CASSSPWGDEQFF | TRBV28 | NA | NA | TRBJ2-1
TGTGCCAGCAGTGAATCTAGCGTAACCTACGAGCAGTACTTC | CASSESSVTYEQYF | TRBV2 | NA | NA | TRBJ2-7
TGTGCCATCAGTGAGTCATACAGGGGGCATCAGCCCCAGCATTTT | CAISESYRGHQPQHF | TRBV10-3 | TRBD1 | NA | TRBJ1-5
TGCGCCAGCAGCAGATCCGGGAACCTCTACTCCGACTCTGGGGCCAACGTCCTGACTTTC | CASSRSGNLYSDSGANVLTF | TRBV5-1 | NA | once | TRBJ2-6
TGTGCCAGCAGCAAAGTTATCTTCCCGGGACAGATATCCTACGAGCAGTACTTC | CASSKVIFPGQISYEQYF | TRBV21-1 | NA | NA | TRBJ2-7
TGTGCCACCAGTGATTCCGGGAACTATGGCTACACCTTC | CATSDSGNYGYTF | TRBV24-1 | NA | NA | TRBJ1-2
TGTGCCACCAGCATGACAGGACAGGGGCCAAATGAGCAGTTCTTC | CATSMTGQGPNEQFF | TRBV15 | TRBD1 | NA | TRBJ2-1
TGTGCCAGCAGCTTAGCGGCCGGGCTACACTACGAGCAGTACTTC | CASSLAAGLHYEQYF | TRBV7-2 | NA | once | TRBJ2-7
TGCGCCAGCAGCCAAACAGGGGTTCCAGATACGCAGTATTTT | CASSQTGVPDTQYF | TRBV4-3 | TRBD1 | NA | TRBJ2-3
TGCGCCAGCAGCCAAGAGGGGCATAGTTCCTACGAGCAGTACTTC | CASSQEGHSSYEQYF | TRBV4-1 | NA | NA | TRBJ2-7
TGTGCCAGCAGCCGAAACAGGGGTAGGACTGAAGCTTTCTTT | CASSRNRGRTEAFF | TRBV5-6 | TRBD1 | once | TRBJ1-1
TGTGCCAGCAGCCAAGATCCGCATTGGGCGATCGGCAACTATGAGCAGTTCTTC | CASSQDPHWAIGNYEQFF | TRBV3-1/TRBV3-2 | NA | NA | TRBJ2-1
TGTGCCAGTAGTCCAAGGGGTAGAGGAGAGACCCAGTACTTC | CASSPRGRGETQYF | TRBV19 | NA | NA | TRBJ2-5
TGTGCCAGCAGCTTTCAGGTAGCGGCTAGCTCCTACAATGAGCAGTTCTTC | CASSFQVAASSYNEQFF | TRBV7-8 | NA | NA | TRBJ2-1
TGTGCCAGCAGTTTATTGAGAGGAAGCTCTGGGGCCAACGTCCTGACTTTC | CASSLLRGSSGANVLTF | TRBV28 | NA | NA | TRBJ2-6
TGTGCCAGCAGCCAAGCCATCCTGAGGGAGCAGTACTTC | CASSQAILREQYF | TRBV3-1/TRBV3-2 | NA | NA | TRBJ2-7
TGTGCCAGCAGCGCGTGGACTAGCACAGATACGCAGTATTTT | CASSAWTSTDTQYF | TRBV9 | NA | NA | TRBJ2-3
TGTGCCAGCAGTGCCCCACAAGCCTATAATTCACCCCTCCACTTT | CASSAPQAYNSPLHF | TRBV28 | NA | NA | TRBJ1-6
TGCGCCAGCAGCTTGGAAGGGACAGATACGCAGTATTTT | CASSLEGTDTQYF | TRBV5-1 | NA | NA | TRBJ2-3